The 9 T cell receptor beta chains in this list originate from one sample, sequenced in a study of shared clonotypes between healthy human individuals. Generated by immunoSEQ multiplex PCR, the TCRdb table keeps only in-frame clones and is missing some. The top ten clones hold 0.1% to 0.15% of a sample with some 2.1 million clones, 95% of them seen once. Sequencing was carried out using naive CD4+ T cells sorted from blood. Subset reported: CD45RA+ positively selected. All receptors derive from a young man in good health.

V usage is TRBV6-1 and J usage is TRBJ1-1; D gene uncertain. CDR3 size: 12 residues. The germline CDR1 and CDR2 sequences are MNHNS and SASEGT. V was clipped by 6 bases and J by 3 bases, with 8 bases between them. The CDR3 region has the DNA TGTGCCAGCAGCCGGACGGACACTGAAGCTTTCTTT. It translates to CASSRTDTEAFF.

This chain connects TRBV5-1 to TRBJ2-7; 11 bases align to TRBD2. CDR3 length equals 16 residues. V shed 0 bases, J shed 5 bases, and the junction held 7 bases outside the gene matches. Per the germline V gene, CDR1 is SGHRS and CDR2 is YFSETQ. The DNA for the CDR3 is TGCGCCAGCAGCTTGGCCCTAGCGGGAGGTGCTAACGAGCAGTACTTC. Its translation: CASSLALAGGANEQYF.

The V call is TRBV6-6, the J call TRBJ1-4, with D possibly TRBD1 on 5 matching bases. The germline V and J ends were trimmed by 0 bases and 5 bases, with 10 bases remaining between them. The germline V gene encodes CDR1 MNHNY and CDR2 SVGAGI (reference sequence). This CDR3 is 15 amino acids long. CDR3 DNA: TGTGCCAGCAGTTACTCGGGCAGGGCCAATGAAAAACTGTTTTTT. This encodes CASSYSGRANEKLFF.

Remarks on this clone: Other DNA sequences in this specimen translate into the identical CDR3. The V call is TRBV7-9, the J call TRBJ2-5, with 8 bases aligning to TRBD2. Germline lookup yields CDR1 SEHNR and CDR2 FQNEAQ (reference sequence). The V segment lost 1 base and the J segment 5 bases; nucleotides outside the gene matches: 3. This CDR3 spans 14 amino acids. The DNA for the CDR3 is TGTGCCAGCAGCTTAGGCGGGGGGTCGGAGACCCAGTACTTC. It is translated as CASSLGGGSETQYF. The full variable domain, with the rest looked up from reference TRBV7-9 and TRBJ2-5, is DTGVSQNPRHKITKRGQNVTFRCDPISEHNRLYWYRQTLGQGPEFLTYFQNEAQLEKSRLLSDRFSAERPKGSFSTLEIQRTEQGDSAMYLCASSLGGGSETQYFGPGTRLLVL.

The gene calls are TRBV6-5 and TRBJ2-7; D is perhaps TRBD2 (6 bases). The CDR3 is 15 amino acids. V was clipped by 10 bases and J by 5 bases, with 24 bases between them. Germline V gene lookup returns CDR1 MNHEY and CDR2 SVGAGI. This CDR3 reads CATRTPRGKINEQYF. The CDR3, as DNA: TGTGCCACCAGAACTCCCCGGGGGAAGATCAACGAGCAGTACTTC.

The V gene is TRBV6-6, the J gene TRBJ1-6; D is uncertain. The CDR3 is made up of 14 amino acids. Deletions cut 10 bases from V and 0 bases from J, with 10 bases between. Germline values: CDR1 MNHNY, CDR2 SVGAGI (reference sequence). The CDR3 nucleotides are TGTGCCACGCAGCCGAGCTCCTATAATTCACCCCTCCACTTT. It translates to CATQPSSYNSPLHF.

The V gene is TRBV27, the J gene TRBJ2-3; 13 bases are a match to TRBD2. The junction had 6 bases not matched to a gene; V was cut back by 8 bases and J by 7 bases. CDR3 size: 14 residues. In germline, CDR1 is MNHEY, CDR2 SMNVEV (reference sequence). The CDR3 nucleotides read TGTGCCAGCCTACAGACTAGCGGGGGGAATACGCAGTATTTT. Encoded protein: CASLQTSGGNTQYF.

This rearrangement joins TRBV27 to TRBJ1-5; D unclear. CDR3 length: 16 residues. The V gene's germline CDR1 is MNHEY and CDR2 SMNVEV (reference sequence). V was clipped by 0 bases and J by 0 bases, with 9 bases between them. CDR3 in amino acids: CASSLSGLYSNQPQHF. The CDR3 DNA reads as TGTGCCAGCAGTTTATCTGGCCTTTATAGCAATCAGCCCCAGCATTTT.

This rearrangement joins TRBV6-1 to TRBJ2-7; D gene uncertain. The CDR3 is made up of 14 amino acids. Germline V gene sequence: CDR1 MNHNS, CDR2 SASEGT. Trimming left V 11 bases short and J 0 bases short, with 17 bases between. DNA of the CDR3: TGTGCCGCCCTGCCCTACTCGAGCTCCTACGAGCAGTACTTC. As protein: CAALPYSSSYEQYF.